Included here is one TCR beta chain sequence, with context. Antigen specificity is unknown. This entry belongs to a study of OX40 agonist ivuxolimab in advanced cancers. Only in-frame clones appear in the TCRdb table, and some are missing; sequencing was by immunoSEQ multiplex PCR. The sample has 74,000 or so clones; roughly 81% are singletons. The V end lost 6 bases, the J end lost 3 bases, and 14 bases lay between the germline ends. The germline gives CDR1 ENHRY, CDR2 SYGVKD. This CDR3 comprises 14 residues. General study findings and limits: At 0.1-3.0 mg/kg, partial responders had clonal expansion among the lowest observed. Dose levels from 0.1 to 3.0 mg/kg saw CD4+ and CD8+ blood T cells expand clonally by week 6. It was not determined which antigens were specifically recognized by the peripheral T cells that had undergone clonal expansion.

The chain uses TRBV10-3 and TRBJ1-2; perhaps TRBD1 as D (5 bases). This receptor was identified in an adult with an advanced solid tumor such as melanoma, head and neck, liver or kidney cancer. Here the sequenced sample was CD4+ or CD8+ T cells sorted from blood, taken in a trial of the OX40 agonist ivuxolimab. The DNA of the CDR3 is TGTGCCATCAGGGCATCAGGGAGGGACTATGGCTACACCTTC. Translated, it gives CAIRASGRDYGYTF.